These 24 T cell receptor beta chains were sequenced from one sample in a study of identical twins. TCRdb re-called the 5' RACE reads through MiXCR, storing one row per CDR3 protein. This table has some 690,000 distinct CDR3 sequences, roughly 20% appearing once. Separately, the same data were catalogued under a study of T cells expressing NK-cell markers.

The sequenced sample was PBMCs. The receptors were sampled from a woman between 18 and 29 years old in good health.

This clonotype was observed at least ten times. The chain carries TRBV7-8 and TRBJ2-7; no clear D gene. With 2 bases removed from V and 2 bases from J, the gap between germline ends came to 7 bases. This CDR3 region has 13 residues. Germline V gene lookup returns CDR1 SGHVS and CDR2 FQNEAQ. The CDR3 DNA reads as TGTGCCAGCAGCTTAATCCAAACCTACGAGCAGTACTTC. Encoded protein: CASSLIQTYEQYF. The whole variable domain, remainder taken from reference TRBV7-8 and TRBJ2-7, is GAGVSQSPRYKVAKRGQDVALRCDPISGHVSLFWYQQALGQGPEFLTYFQNEAQLDKSGLPSDRFFAERPEGSVSTLKIQRTQQEDSAVYLCASSLIQTYEQYFGPGTRLTVT.

This clonotype was seen more than once but under ten times. The chain is built from TRBV20-1 and TRBJ2-3; D gene unclear. The V and J ends lost 3 bases and 5 bases respectively, with 9 bases between them. CDR1 is DFQATT, CDR2 SNEGSKA, per germline (reference sequence). The CDR3 totals 12 residues. The CDR3: CSARALQDTQYF. CDR3 nucleotides: TGCAGTGCTAGGGCCCTACAAGATACGCAGTATTTT.

The chain couples TRBV7-2 to TRBJ2-3; 9 bases line up with TRBD1. CDR3 size: 12 residues. Germline lookup yields CDR1 SGHTA and CDR2 FQGNSA. V was clipped by 6 bases and J by 12 bases; unmatched bases: 7. The CDR3, as DNA: TGTGCCAGCAGGGGGACAGGGAGTCGACAGTATTTT. It encodes CASRGTGSRQYF.

The chain uses TRBV6-2 or TRBV6-3 and TRBJ2-7; 12 bases are shared with TRBD2. V lost 5 bases to trimming and J lost 4 bases; unmatched junction nucleotides: 21. Germline values: CDR1 MNHEY, CDR2 SVGEGT. CDR3 length equals 20 residues. The CDR3, as DNA: TGTGCCAGCAGTCCGCGTACGACTAGCGGGAGAAGGTTCCAGGTTTACGAGCAGTACTTC. Encoded protein: CASSPRTTSGRRFQVYEQYF.

The chain carries TRBV7-9 and TRBJ2-4; no clear D gene. The CDR3 is 17 residues long. Per the germline V gene, CDR1 is SEHNR and CDR2 is FQNEAQ (reference sequence). Trimming shortened V by 5 bases and J by 0 bases, and 17 bases separated the two germline ends. As DNA, the CDR3 is TGTGCCAGCAGCCCACGCGCCGCCAATCTAGCCAAAAACATTCAGTACTTC. It yields the protein CASSPRAANLAKNIQYF.

In its sample, this clonotype was seen a few times. The chain combines TRBV6-1 with TRBJ1-5, with D unresolved. The ends were cut back, 7 bases at V and 0 bases at J, with 4 bases in the middle. CDR1 and CDR2 (germline): MNHNS, SASEGT. CDR3 length equals 12 residues. CDR3 sequence: CASKDSNQPQHF. The CDR3 DNA follows: TGTGCCAGCAAAGATAGCAATCAGCCCCAGCATTTT.

This clonotype was picked up many times. The rearrangement uses TRBV6-5 and TRBJ2-2; unclear D gene. CDR1 is MNHEY and CDR2 is SVGAGI in the germline V gene. This CDR3 is 13 amino acids long. The V and J ends lost 2 bases and 0 bases respectively, with 1 base between them. Here the CDR3 reads CASSYPNTGELFF. The CDR3 DNA follows: TGTGCCAGCAGTTACCCGAACACCGGGGAGCTGTTTTTT.

The chain links TRBV10-3 to TRBJ2-7; 10 nucleotides line up with TRBD2. The germline gives CDR1 ENHRY, CDR2 SYGVKD. V was clipped by 2 bases and J by 4 bases; unmatched bases: 5. This CDR3 comprises 15 residues. CDR3 loop: CAISETTLAGYEQYF. The CDR3 DNA is TGTGCCATCAGTGAGACCACACTAGCGGGGTACGAGCAGTACTTC.

The chain uses TRBV29-1 and TRBJ2-5; D gene unclear. Germline CDR1 and CDR2: SQVTM and ANQGSEA. The CDR3 covers 12 residues. V lost 3 bases and J lost 0, with 5 bases in between. For the CDR3, the DNA is TGCAGCGTTGATCGGGACCAAGAGACCCAGTACTTC. Translated, it gives CSVDRDQETQYF.

The V call is TRBV18, the J call TRBJ2-4; weak D call: TRBD2 (6 bases). Germline V gene data show CDR1 as KGHSH and CDR2 as LQKENI. The CDR3 is made up of 15 amino acids. Trimming removed 0 bases at V and 10 bases at J, with 16 bases between. CDR3 sequence: CASSPPGRSGGIQYF. The DNA of the CDR3 is TGTGCCAGCTCACCACCGGGTCGGAGCGGAGGGATTCAGTACTTC.

This clonotype was seen ten or more times. The genes are TRBV7-2 and TRBJ2-7; D is unresolved. Germline CDR1 reads SGHTA; CDR2 reads FQGNSA. V was trimmed by 4 bases and J by 2 bases, leaving 18 bases between them. This CDR3 is 16 amino acids long. The CDR3 loop reads CASSSSPGPRPYEQYF. The CDR3 DNA reads as TGTGCCAGCAGCTCAAGTCCAGGACCTCGGCCCTACGAGCAGTACTTC.

This clonotype was found many times. The chain couples TRBV20-1 to TRBJ1-1, with D possibly matching TRBD1 (6 bases). The CDR3 is 13 amino acids. Trimming removed 6 bases at V and 2 bases at J, with 13 bases between. Germline loops: CDR1 DFQATT, CDR2 SNEGSKA (reference sequence). The CDR3 protein is CSALRDTNTEAFF. The DNA for the CDR3 is TGCAGTGCGCTACGGGACACTAACACTGAAGCTTTCTTT.

The J gene is TRBJ2-7, the V gene TRBV20-1; perhaps TRBD1 as D (5 bases). V shed 3 bases and J shed 3 bases, with 12 bases lying between them. In germline, CDR1 is DFQATT, CDR2 SNEGSKA (reference sequence). The CDR3 sequence is 13 residues long. This CDR3 reads CSASGQGNYEQYF. CDR3 nucleotides: TGCAGTGCTAGCGGGCAGGGAAACTACGAGCAGTACTTC.

The J gene is TRBJ1-2, the V gene TRBV20-1; 7 bases fit TRBD1. The length of the CDR3 is 16 residues. Germline CDR1 and CDR2: DFQATT and SNEGSKA (reference sequence). The V segment lost 3 bases and the J segment 2 bases; nucleotides outside the gene matches: 12. The chain's CDR3 is CSASAPSGQPNYGYTF. CDR3 bases: TGCAGTGCTAGCGCTCCCTCGGGACAGCCAAACTATGGCTACACCTTC.

This clonotype appeared a few times. V gene TRBV7-2 combines with J gene TRBJ2-1; D not certain. V dropped 5 bases and J dropped 10 bases, with 12 bases sitting between them. The germline CDR1 and CDR2 sequences are SGHTA and FQGNSA. This CDR3 has 12 residues. CDR3 nucleotide sequence: TGTGCCAGCAGCCGGGTTGGTGGGGAGCAGTTCTTC. This encodes CASSRVGGEQFF.

This chain joins TRBV13 and TRBJ2-2; D unresolved. Germline V gene lookup returns CDR1 PRHDT and CDR2 FYEKMQ (reference sequence). Between the trimmed V and J ends, which lost 5 bases and 6 bases, there was a span of 22 bases. The CDR3 is 17 amino acids. The CDR3 bases are TGTGCCAGCAGCAAGTTAACAGAATACAGTCGGTCCGGGGAGCTGTTTTTT. It yields the protein CASSKLTEYSRSGELFF.

The CDR3, as DNA: TGTGCCATCAGTGTAGGCGGGGGCCGGACGGTGGAGCAGTTCTTC. Translation gives CAISVGGGRTVEQFF. V and J are TRBV10-3 and TRBJ2-1; a possible D gene is TRBD2 (7 bases). CDR1 is ENHRY, CDR2 SYGVKD, per germline. This CDR3 comprises 15 residues. V lost 4 bases to trimming and J lost 10 bases, with 20 bases between them.

This clonotype has just a few counts. This rearrangement joins TRBV9 to TRBJ1-2; 9 bases are shared with TRBD1. The CDR3 spans 14 residues. J lost 4 bases, V lost 6 bases, and 7 bases had no gene match. The germline V gene has CDR1 SGDLS and CDR2 YYNGEE. The CDR3 reads CASTGTGKGYGYTF. In DNA form, the CDR3 reads TGTGCCAGCACCGGGACAGGGAAAGGCTATGGCTACACCTTC.

This clonotype was observed at least ten times. The gene calls are TRBV29-1 and TRBJ2-3; 7 bases agree with TRBD1. Germline V lookup: CDR1 SQVTM, CDR2 ANQGSEA. This CDR3 region has 14 residues. The V and J ends lost 4 bases and 2 bases, in that order; junction bases with no gene match: 6. The CDR3 here is CSVGPGTVTDTQYF. CDR3 DNA sequence: TGCAGCGTTGGTCCCGGGACAGTCACAGATACGCAGTATTTT.

The V call is TRBV20-1, the J call TRBJ2-2, with a possible D match to TRBD1 (5 bases). CDR3 size: 15 residues. CDR1 is DFQATT and CDR2 is SNEGSKA in the germline V gene (reference sequence). V was trimmed by 1 base and J by 2 bases, leaving 11 bases between them. The CDR3 is CSARAVGHNTGELFF. The CDR3 coding sequence is TGCAGTGCTAGAGCCGTCGGACATAACACCGGGGAGCTGTTTTTT.

This clonotype came up once. This may be a read error: a much more frequent sequence differs by one nucleotide. The rearrangement links TRBV4-3 to TRBJ2-1; possibly TRBD2 for D (6 bases). The V gene's germline CDR1 is LGHNA and CDR2 YSLEER. The V end was cut by 5 bases, the J end by 6 bases, with 11 bases between. The CDR3 sequence is 13 residues long. CDR3 in amino acids: CASSVVLANEQFF. DNA of the CDR3: TGCGCCAGCAGCGTGGTACTAGCCAATGAGCAGTTCTTC.

A note on this clonotype: A junction boundary mismatches the germline segment, possibly from a read error. The V and J genes are TRBV6-1 and TRBJ2-3; TRBD2 agrees at 8 bases. This CDR3 has 14 amino acids. Germline lookup yields CDR1 MNHNS and CDR2 SASEGT. CDR3 loop: CASREAGVLNTQYF. CDR3 sequence (DNA): TGTGCCAGCAGAGAAGCGGGAGTTCTAAATACGCAGTATTTT.

The chain is built from TRBV5-6 and TRBJ2-7; tentatively, D is TRBD1 or TRBD2 (5 bases each). CDR1 is SGHDT, CDR2 YYEEEE, per germline. This CDR3 has 15 amino acids. V lost 2 bases to trimming and J lost 1 base, with 13 bases between them. For the CDR3, the DNA is TGTGCCAGCAGCTTCGGGGACCGAAAGTCCTACGAGCAGTACTTC. Its translation is CASSFGDRKSYEQYF.

The chain is built from TRBV3-1 and TRBJ1-3; D perhaps matches TRBD1 (6 bases). CDR3 length equals 14 residues. Germline V gene lookup returns CDR1 LGHDT and CDR2 YNNKEL (reference sequence). Trimming took 2 bases from V and 2 from J, leaving 7 bases between them. The CDR3 DNA sequence: TGTGCCAGCAGCCAAAAGGGGGCTGGAAACACCATATATTTT. Its translation is CASSQKGAGNTIYF.